This TCR beta chain was identified in a study of breast tumors, draining lymph nodes, adjacent tissues (TCRdb year 2016). About the study as a whole: Breast cancer patients provided tumor, adjacent nontumor tissue and axillary lymph nodes, and the study compared the TCR beta repertoires across these three sources. In human breast cancer, the study set out to assess how tumor, surrounding tissue and draining lymph node repertoires relate to one another and whether T cells might be exchanged between them.

Taken from the germline V gene (reference sequence), the CDR1 and CDR2 loops are SGHNT and YYREEE. V loses 4 bases at its end and J loses 10 bases; junction bases beyond the gene matches: 12. Inclusive of the bounding cysteine and phenylalanine, the CDR3 is 16 residues long. Only the CDR3 DNA is retained, 48 bases long and in frame from the first base. The paper's findings and limits, for the study overall: Tumor and nontumor tissue repertoires were significantly more similar in luminal-like than in basal-like breast cancer. The data were considered consistent with the idea that most tumor T cells come from the lymph node and then expand in tumor tissue. Tumor T-cell repertoires showed less diversity than lymph node repertoires and more diversity than nontumor tissue repertoires, and tumor T-cell repertoires showed preferential V and J gene usage. The conclusion that tumor T cells originate in lymph nodes was framed as consistent with a hypothesis rather than directly demonstrated.

The adjacent samples were made up of nontumor breast tissue around the tumor. Details on this clonotype: What antigen it recognizes has not been identified. Base qualities are not recorded, but no much larger clone differs from it by a single base.

Sequencing relied on an Illumina HiSeq 2000. Multiplex PCR amplification was used to build the TCR beta chain libraries. The amplified TCR beta chain products were analyzed by high-throughput sequencing. The public reads were run again by TCRdb, first through fastp at Q25 and then through MiXCR, and only productive beta chains were kept. Every entry covers one CDR3 protein and lists the most common genes and DNA from its rows. A total of tens of thousands of distinct CDR3 sequences appear in this sample, 60% to 70% of them only once. The top ten clones comprise roughly a quarter of the sample. Sequencing was performed on tumor-adjacent breast tissue. The V and J segments used are TRBV5-4 and TRBJ2-3, with 13 bases aligning to TRBD2. The TCR comes from a female donor with breast cancer. Some clones in this sample may be carry-over from other donors' samples. The DNA sequence is given as TGTGCCAGCAGCCCCGGGACTAGCGGGACGGACGATGCGCAGTATTTT. It translates to CASSPGTSGTDDAQYF.